A selection of T cell receptor beta chains follows, all from one sample in a study of T cells after yellow fever vaccination. Via MiXCR, TCRdb re-called the 5' RACE reads, giving one row per CDR3 protein. Of 620,000 or so distinct CDR3 sequences listed, roughly a sixth were seen once; the top ten hold 15% to 20%. The material sequenced was PBMCs, taken less than 6 days after the first yellow fever vaccination. The receptors originated from a man younger than 35 who received the YFV17D yellow fever vaccine. Each CDR3 is given with its conserved first and last residue. The D gene is left open where the match is weak. The listing skips clone size in some rows; elsewhere it reads once, few, many or a size class.

D gene: NA
V gene: TRBV11-2
clone size: NA
J gene: TRBJ2-6
CDR3 protein: CASSLIRLVSGANVLTF
CDR3 DNA: TGTGCCAGCAGCTTAATCCGCCTCGTCTCTGGGGCCAACGTCCTGACTTTC

D gene: NA
V gene: TRBV20-1
clone size: NA
J gene: TRBJ2-7
CDR3 protein: CSASKGRGYEQYF
CDR3 DNA: TGCAGTGCTAGTAAAGGGCGCGGCTACGAGCAGTACTTC

D gene: TRBD2
V gene: TRBV11-1
clone size: NA
J gene: TRBJ2-1
CDR3 protein: CASRPIAGGIFNEQFF
CDR3 DNA: TGTGCCAGCAGACCTATAGCGGGGGGAATCTTCAATGAGCAGTTCTTC

D gene: NA
V gene: TRBV7-2
clone size: many
J gene: TRBJ2-1
CDR3 protein: CASSLEGDEQFF
CDR3 DNA: TGTGCCAGCAGCTTAGAAGGGGATGAGCAGTTCTTC

D gene: NA
V gene: TRBV15
clone size: NA
J gene: TRBJ2-1
CDR3 protein: CATSRDIGTNEQFF
CDR3 DNA: TGTGCCACCAGCAGAGATATAGGGACGAATGAGCAGTTCTTC

D gene: TRBD1
V gene: TRBV2
clone size: NA
J gene: TRBJ1-5
CDR3 protein: CASSAIGQGRQPQHF
CDR3 DNA: TGTGCCAGCAGTGCCATAGGACAGGGGCGGCAGCCCCAGCATTTT

D gene: NA
V gene: TRBV19
clone size: NA
J gene: TRBJ1-5
CDR3 protein: CASSAARGVGNQPQHF
CDR3 DNA: TGTGCCAGTAGCGCCGCCAGGGGAGTCGGCAATCAGCCCCAGCATTTT

D gene: NA
V gene: TRBV6-4
clone size: few
J gene: TRBJ2-1
CDR3 protein: CASSSAGEGDEQFF
CDR3 DNA: TGTGCCAGCAGCTCGGCGGGGGAGGGGGATGAGCAGTTCTTC

D gene: NA
V gene: TRBV7-6
clone size: few
J gene: TRBJ1-5
CDR3 protein: CASSLGGGGGNQPQHF
CDR3 DNA: TGTGCCAGCAGCTTGGGGGGCGGGGGAGGCAATCAGCCCCAGCATTTT

D gene: TRBD2
V gene: TRBV20-1
clone size: NA
J gene: TRBJ2-5
CDR3 protein: CSAPRTSGAETQYF
CDR3 DNA: TGCAGTGCCCCGAGGACTAGCGGGGCGGAGACCCAGTACTTC

D gene: NA
V gene: TRBV13
clone size: NA
J gene: TRBJ2-1
CDR3 protein: CANTVRGHNEQFF
CDR3 DNA: TGTGCCAATACCGTGCGGGGGCACAATGAGCAGTTCTTC

D gene: NA
V gene: TRBV6-2/TRBV6-3
clone size: few
J gene: TRBJ2-6
CDR3 protein: CASAPGANVLTF
CDR3 DNA: TGTGCCAGCGCCCCTGGGGCCAACGTCCTGACTTTC

D gene: NA
V gene: TRBV6-2/TRBV6-3
clone size: NA
J gene: TRBJ2-5
CDR3 protein: CASSYSVRGLQNQETQYF
CDR3 DNA: TGTGCCAGCAGTTACTCTGTTCGGGGACTGCAGAACCAAGAGACCCAGTACTTC

D gene: TRBD2
V gene: TRBV5-6
clone size: few
J gene: TRBJ2-3
CDR3 protein: CASSGEGGTDTQYF
CDR3 DNA: TGTGCCAGCAGCGGGGAGGGAGGCACAGATACGCAGTATTTT

D gene: NA
V gene: TRBV7-9
clone size: NA
J gene: TRBJ1-1
CDR3 protein: CASSLGFGVGTEAFF
CDR3 DNA: TGTGCCAGCAGCTTAGGTTTCGGGGTTGGGACTGAAGCTTTCTTT

D gene: TRBD1
V gene: TRBV12-3/TRBV12-4
clone size: NA
J gene: TRBJ1-2
CDR3 protein: CASSLARTGTYVYGYTF
CDR3 DNA: TGTGCCAGCAGTTTAGCGCGGACAGGGACTTACGTATATGGCTACACCTTC

D gene: TRBD1
V gene: TRBV7-2
clone size: NA
J gene: TRBJ1-2
CDR3 protein: CASSSDPDRVYGYTF
CDR3 DNA: TGTGCCAGCAGCTCCGACCCGGACAGGGTCTATGGCTACACCTTC

D gene: TRBD2
V gene: TRBV11-3
clone size: NA
J gene: TRBJ2-1
CDR3 protein: CASSLGISGGYNEQFF
CDR3 DNA: TGTGCCAGCAGCTTAGGGATTAGCGGGGGGTACAATGAGCAGTTCTTC

D gene: TRBD2
V gene: TRBV4-2
clone size: few
J gene: TRBJ2-3
CDR3 protein: CASSRVAGGLSSTDTQYF
CDR3 DNA: TGTGCCAGCAGCCGCGTAGCGGGGGGCCTATCTAGCACAGATACGCAGTATTTT

D gene: NA
V gene: TRBV29-1
clone size: few
J gene: TRBJ2-6
CDR3 protein: CSEKRRSGANVLTF
CDR3 DNA: TGCAGCGAGAAGAGAAGGTCTGGGGCCAACGTCCTGACTTTC

D gene: NA
V gene: TRBV12-3/TRBV12-4
clone size: NA
J gene: TRBJ2-3
CDR3 protein: CASSFSPGPRSTDTQYF
CDR3 DNA: TGTGCCAGCAGTTTCTCCCCGGGACCGAGAAGCACAGATACGCAGTATTTT

D gene: TRBD2
V gene: TRBV5-1
clone size: few
J gene: TRBJ2-1
CDR3 protein: CASSRMGLAGGPFDEQFF
CDR3 DNA: TGCGCCAGCAGCCGAATGGGACTAGCGGGGGGGCCGTTCGATGAGCAGTTCTTC

D gene: TRBD2
V gene: TRBV11-2
clone size: few
J gene: TRBJ2-2
CDR3 protein: CASRRLAGRNTGELFF
CDR3 DNA: TGTGCCAGCAGACGATTAGCGGGGAGGAACACCGGGGAGCTGTTTTTT

D gene: NA
V gene: TRBV9
clone size: few
J gene: TRBJ2-1
CDR3 protein: CASSVAGLNEQFF
CDR3 DNA: TGTGCCAGCAGCGTAGCGGGCCTTAATGAGCAGTTCTTC

D gene: NA
V gene: TRBV9
clone size: few
J gene: TRBJ1-1
CDR3 protein: CASSVPGSERAFF
CDR3 DNA: TGTGCCAGCAGCGTACCAGGGTCCGAAAGAGCTTTCTTT

D gene: NA
V gene: TRBV5-1
clone size: many
J gene: TRBJ2-3
CDR3 protein: CASSFFDTQYF
CDR3 DNA: TGTGCCAGCAGTTTTTTTGATACGCAGTATTTT

D gene: NA
V gene: TRBV7-2
clone size: NA
J gene: TRBJ1-6
CDR3 protein: CASSLSVPPLHF
CDR3 DNA: TGTGCCAGCAGCTTATCGGTGCCACCCCTCCACTTT

D gene: NA
V gene: TRBV6-1
clone size: NA
J gene: TRBJ1-4
CDR3 protein: CASRPVSTNEKLFF
CDR3 DNA: TGTGCCAGCAGGCCGGTCTCAACTAATGAAAAACTGTTTTTT

D gene: NA
V gene: TRBV12-3/TRBV12-4
clone size: few
J gene: TRBJ1-1
CDR3 protein: CASVSGRDTEAFF
CDR3 DNA: TGTGCCAGCGTGTCCGGCCGAGACACTGAAGCTTTCTTT